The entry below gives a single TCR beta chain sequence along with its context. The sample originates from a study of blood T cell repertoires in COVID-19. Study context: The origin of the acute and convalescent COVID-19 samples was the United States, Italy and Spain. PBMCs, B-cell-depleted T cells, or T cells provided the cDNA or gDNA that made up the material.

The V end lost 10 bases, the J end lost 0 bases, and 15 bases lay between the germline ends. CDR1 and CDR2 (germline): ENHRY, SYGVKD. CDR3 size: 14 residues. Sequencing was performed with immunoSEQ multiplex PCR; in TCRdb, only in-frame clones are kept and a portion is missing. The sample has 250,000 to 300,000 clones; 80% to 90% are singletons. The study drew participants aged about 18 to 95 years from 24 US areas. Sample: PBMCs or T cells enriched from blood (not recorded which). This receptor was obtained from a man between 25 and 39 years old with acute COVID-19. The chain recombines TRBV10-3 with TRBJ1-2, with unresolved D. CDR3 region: CATTETVTNYGYTF. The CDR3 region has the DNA TGTGCCACAACGGAAACAGTAACTAACTATGGCTACACCTTC.